The rows below give T cell receptor beta chains drawn from one sample of a study of blood T cells in healthy people across ages. TCRdb re-analysed the 5' RACE reads in MiXCR, keeping a single row per CDR3 protein. The sample has about 750,000 distinct CDR3 sequences; about 55% are singletons. Sequencing was carried out using blood. The receptors were gathered from an elderly man in good health. Each CDR3 is given with its conserved first and last residue. D genes are given only for firm matches. Clone sizes are given selectively: once, few, many, or a class where the clone is expanded.

15	TRBV20-1	TRBJ2-1	NA	TRBD2	TGCAGTGCAGGGACTAGCGGAAGCCGTTACAATGAGCAGTTCTTC	CSAGTSGSRYNEQFF
15	TRBV2	TRBJ2-7	few	NA	TGTGCCAGCAGTGAAAGGGGCCTAAGACCTATGGAGCAGTACTTC	CASSERGLRPMEQYF
14	TRBV5-1	TRBJ1-1	few	NA	TGCGCCACCTCGGACAGCTGGATGAACACTGAAGCTTTCTTT	CATSDSWMNTEAFF
16	TRBV5-1	TRBJ2-1	few	TRBD2	TGCGCCAGCAGCTTGGATGCGGGAGGTTCCTACAATGAGCAGTTCTTC	CASSLDAGGSYNEQFF
15	TRBV5-1	TRBJ1-2	NA	NA	TGCGCCAGCAGCAGTGGACAGCCGGGAAACTATGGCTACACCTTC	CASSSGQPGNYGYTF
16	TRBV18	TRBJ2-5	few	NA	TGTGCCAGCTCACCACTTTTCGGACCAAACCAAGAGACCCAGTACTTC	CASSPLFGPNQETQYF
18	TRBV9	TRBJ2-2	NA	TRBD2	TGTGCCAGCAGCGTAGGGCGGCTAGCGGGAGTCGACACCGGGGAGCTGTTTTTT	CASSVGRLAGVDTGELFF
16	TRBV24-1	TRBJ2-1	few	TRBD1	TGTGCCACCAGTGATTTGGGCAGGGGGCTGGGGAATGAGCAGTTCTTC	CATSDLGRGLGNEQFF
14	TRBV6-4	TRBJ1-2	NA	NA	TGTGCCAGCAGTGACAAGGCAGGGGTGGATGGCTACACCTTC	CASSDKAGVDGYTF
14	TRBV5-5	TRBJ1-1	NA	NA	TGTGCCAGCAGCTTGGGTGGGGGGTGGACTGAAGCTTTCTTT	CASSLGGGWTEAFF
15	TRBV12-3/TRBV12-4	TRBJ2-1	few	NA	TGTGCCAGCAGTTTCAGGATCCAGCAGATCAATGAGCAGTTCTTC	CASSFRIQQINEQFF
15	TRBV5-5	TRBJ1-2	NA	NA	TGTGCCAGCAGCAGAACTGGGAGGGAGTACTATGGCTACACCTTC	CASSRTGREYYGYTF
16	TRBV9	TRBJ2-5	NA	TRBD2	TGTGCCAGCAGCCTGACTAGCGGGAGGGCGGATGAGACCCAGTACTTC	CASSLTSGRADETQYF
15	TRBV6-1	TRBJ2-1	NA	TRBD2	TGTGCCAGCAGGGGCAGCGGGGTTTCCTACAATGAGCAGTTCTTC	CASRGSGVSYNEQFF
13	TRBV7-9	TRBJ1-2	NA	NA	TGTACCAGCAGCCAACAGGGCCCCCATGGCTACACCTTC	CTSSQQGPHGYTF
14	TRBV6-2/TRBV6-3	TRBJ2-1	NA	NA	TGTGCCAGCAGTGTGCGTCGTAAGGGGAATGGGCAGTTCTTC	CASSVRRKGNGQFF
12	TRBV12-3/TRBV12-4	TRBJ2-3	NA	NA	TGTGCCAGCAGCTTTCTATCAGATACGCAGTATTTT	CASSFLSDTQYF
14	TRBV3-1	TRBJ1-1	NA	NA	TGTGCCAGCTGCAGGAGGGCAGGGGACCCTGAAGCTTTCTTT	CASCRRAGDPEAFF
15	TRBV10-3	TRBJ2-1	NA	NA	TGTGCCATCACCTCGGTAGCGAGCTCCTACAATGAGCAGTTCTTC	CAITSVASSYNEQFF
12	TRBV11-2	TRBJ2-7	once	NA	TGTGCCAGCAGCTCATTGCAGTACGAGCAGTACTTC	CASSSLQYEQYF
14	TRBV12-3/TRBV12-4	TRBJ2-5	NA	NA	TGTGCCAGCAAAGACCAAGGGGGCACGGGGGGGCAGTACTTC	CASKDQGGTGGQYF
11	TRBV20-1	TRBJ2-1	once	NA	TGCAGTGCACAGCTCCAAGAGACCCAGTTCTTC	CSAQLQETQFF
13	TRBV29-1	TRBJ1-4	few	TRBD1	TGCAGCGTCTCCGACAGGGGTTGGGAAAAACTGTTTTTT	CSVSDRGWEKLFF
15	TRBV2	TRBJ1-5	NA	TRBD1	TGTGCCAGCAGCTCGGGACAGGGTGGGAATCAGCCCCAGCATTTT	CASSSGQGGNQPQHF
17	TRBV20-1	TRBJ2-1	many	TRBD2	TGCAGTGCCTCGGGACCCTTAGCGGGCGGCTCCTACAATGAGCAGTTCTTC	CSASGPLAGGSYNEQFF
13	TRBV29-1	TRBJ2-2	NA	NA	TGCAGCGTGCTGACAGGGAGGACCGGGGAGCTGTTTTTT	CSVLTGRTGELFF
16	TRBV5-1	TRBJ2-1	NA	NA	TGCGCCAGCAGCTTGGACAGAATTAAGTCCTACAATGAGCAGTTCTTC	CASSLDRIKSYNEQFF
18	TRBV15	TRBJ2-4	NA	TRBD1	TGTGCCACCAGCAGACCCAGGACAGGGAGAAGCCCCTACAATGAGCAGTACTTC	CATSRPRTGRSPYNEQYF
16	TRBV27	TRBJ2-1	NA	NA	TGTGCCAGCAGTCCCGGGCAGGCGAAAAGGGCGGATGAGCAGTTCTTC	CASSPGQAKRADEQFF
13	TRBV10-2	TRBJ2-7	NA	NA	TGCGCCAGCCGGGCGGGACAGCCTCTCGAGCAGTACTTC	CASRAGQPLEQYF
18	TRBV9	TRBJ2-1	few	TRBD2	TGTGCCAGCAGCGTAGAGGGGCTAGCGGGAGGGGTATACAATGAGCAGTTCTTC	CASSVEGLAGGVYNEQFF
16	TRBV5-1	TRBJ2-3	NA	NA	TGCGCCAGCAGCTTGGTTACATTGGGGAGCGCAGATACGCAGTATTTT	CASSLVTLGSADTQYF
18	TRBV20-1	TRBJ2-3	NA	TRBD2	TGCAGTGCTAGACCCCTATCGTTACTGGCGGGAGTTCACAGATACGCGTATTTT	CSARPLSLLAGVHRYAYF
13	TRBV9	TRBJ2-1	NA	NA	TGTGCCAGCAGCGTAGGCCAAACGAGTGAGCAGTTCTTC	CASSVGQTSEQFF
16	TRBV24-1	TRBJ2-3	NA	NA	TGTGCCACCAGTGCCTTTCCGGCGGCCGACACAGATACGCAGTATTTT	CATSAFPAADTDTQYF
15	TRBV20-1	TRBJ2-7	NA	TRBD2	TGCAGTGCTAAGGGGATCGGGAGGGCCACGTACGAGCAGTACTTC	CSAKGIGRATYEQYF
15	TRBV2	TRBJ1-2	once	NA	TGTGCCAGCAGTCCAACACAGGGATTCTACTATGGCTACACCTTC	CASSPTQGFYYGYTF
16	TRBV7-6	TRBJ2-6	NA	TRBD1	TGTGCCAGCAGCTTACTCGGGACAGGGAAGGCCAACGTCCTGACTTTC	CASSLLGTGKANVLTF
12	TRBV20-1	TRBJ1-2	NA	NA	TGCAGTGCTAGACCCTATACGTATGGCTACACCTTC	CSARPYTYGYTF
9	TRBV9	TRBJ1-2	NA	NA	TGTGCCAGCAGCGCGGCCTACACCTTC	CASSAAYTF
14	TRBV14	TRBJ1-6	NA	NA	TGTGCCAGCAGAAAGGAAGGCAGGGCTTCACCCCTCCACTTT	CASRKEGRASPLHF
16	TRBV20-1	TRBJ2-7	NA	TRBD2	TGCAGTGCTCCCGGGACTAGCGGTCAATGGGTCCGCGAGCAGTACTTC	CSAPGTSGQWVREQYF
12	TRBV29-1	TRBJ1-2	NA	TRBD1	TGCAGCGTTGTGGCAGGGGGGTATGGCTACACCTTC	CSVVAGGYGYTF
12	TRBV10-3	TRBJ2-5	NA	TRBD2	TGTGCCAGTAGCGGGATCCAAGAGACCCAGTACTTC	CASSGIQETQYF
15	TRBV6-6	TRBJ2-7	NA	NA	TGTGCCAGCAGGTACTCTGTACAGACAACCTACGAGCAGTACTTC	CASRYSVQTTYEQYF
12	TRBV6-1	TRBJ1-2	few	NA	TGTGCCAGCATCGGGGTAAACTATGGCTACACCTTC	CASIGVNYGYTF
14	TRBV2	TRBJ1-1	NA	TRBD1	TGTGCCAGCAGTGTGACAGGGGGAGCGTCTGAAGCTTTCTTT	CASSVTGGASEAFF
14	TRBV12-3/TRBV12-4	TRBJ1-4	NA	TRBD1	TGTGCCAGCAGGCGGGACAGAAGAAATGAAAAACTGTTTTTT	CASRRDRRNEKLFF
17	TRBV15	TRBJ1-2	NA	NA	TGTGCCACCAGCAGGGACCGCACGGGACGTTTAGGCTATGGCTACACCTTC	CATSRDRTGRLGYGYTF
13	TRBV29-1	TRBJ2-1	few	TRBD2	TGCAGCGCCGGGAGGGCTTCCTACAATGAGCAGTTCTTC	CSAGRASYNEQFF
14	TRBV2	TRBJ2-7	NA	NA	TGTGCCAGCCAATACGACAGTAGCTCCTACGAGCAGTACTTC	CASQYDSSSYEQYF
15	TRBV2	TRBJ2-7	NA	TRBD2	TGTGCCAGCCGTCCGTTAGCGGGAGGTATCTCCGAGCAGTACTTC	CASRPLAGGISEQYF
16	TRBV11-2	TRBJ2-5	NA	TRBD2	TGTGCCAGCAGCTTAAGGGGGGCGGGAGGTGGAGAGACCCAGTACTTC	CASSLRGAGGGETQYF
16	TRBV3-1	TRBJ2-1	NA	TRBD2	TGTGCCAGCAGCCAATTGACTAGCGGGAGGTACAATGAGCAGTTCTTC	CASSQLTSGRYNEQFF